This passage covers 30 T cell receptor beta chains from one sample sequenced in a study of blood T cell repertoires in COVID-19 (dated by TCRdb to 2019 to 2021). The library was prepared using the immunoSEQ multiplex PCR assay. TCRdb took this table from immuneACCESS and kept in-frame rearrangements with V and J called. Such tables lack part of the clones; where checked against another copy, unresolved V genes explain under half of the gap, and the rest is unexplained. The sample table lists a few hundred thousand clones, around nine tenths of them with a count of one. Approximately 1.5% of the sample goes to the ten largest clones. The sample taken for sequencing was PBMCs or T cells enriched from blood (not recorded which). The receptor source for this set is a young woman who had been exposed to COVID-19.

The chain joins TRBV28 to TRBJ2-1; no reliable D call. Germline V gene sequence: CDR1 MDHEN, CDR2 SYDVKM. There are 13 residues in the CDR3. The V and J ends lost 7 bases and 4 bases respectively, with 11 bases between them. The CDR3 region is CASMTRQYNEQFF. DNA for the CDR3: TGTGCCAGCATGACCAGGCAATACAATGAGCAGTTCTTC.

This clone was detected only a few times. This rearrangement joins TRBV30 to TRBJ1-5; 9 bases align to TRBD1. The CDR3 extends over 15 amino acids. V shed 3 bases, J shed 11 bases, and the junction held 14 bases outside the gene matches. Germline V CDR1 and CDR2: GTSNPN, SVGIG (reference sequence). The CDR3 protein is CAWSRPGTGLGSQHF. DNA of the CDR3: TGTGCCTGGAGCCGTCCCGGGACAGGGCTAGGGTCCCAGCATTTT.

This chain uses TRBV2 with TRBJ2-7; a possible D gene is TRBD1 (5 bases). The germline gives CDR1 SNHLY, CDR2 FYNNEI. CDR3 length: 13 amino acids. The V gene lost 7 bases and the J gene lost 3 bases, with 13 bases spanning the gap. CDR3 in DNA: TGTGCCAGCAAAGAGACAGCTTACTACGAGCAGTACTTC. This gives the protein CASKETAYYEQYF.

This sequence joins TRBV6-1 and TRBJ1-2, with 7 bases that match TRBD1. The CDR3 is made up of 15 amino acids. Germline V gives CDR1 MNHNS, CDR2 SASEGT. V shed 5 bases and J 6 bases; nucleotides not matched to a gene: 12. For the CDR3, the DNA is TGTGCCAGCAGTCCCCGAGGAGGCCAGGGGGATGGCTACACCTTC. Protein: CASSPRGGQGDGYTF.

Concerning this clone: An end of the junction differs from the germline gene, which may be a read error. The V and J genes are TRBV7-7 and TRBJ2-3; 14 bases map to TRBD2. The CDR3 is 15 residues long. Germline CDR1 reads SSHAT; CDR2 reads FNYEAQ (reference sequence). The CDR3 loop reads CASSGTSGGLDTQYF. As DNA, the CDR3 is TGTGCTAGCAGTGGGACTAGCGGGGGCCTAGATACGCAGTATTTT.

The table lists this clone with a count of one. The chain combines TRBV27 with TRBJ2-1; TRBD2 is a possible D gene (5 bases). CDR1 is MNHEY and CDR2 is SMNVEV in the germline V gene (reference sequence). This CDR3 spans 15 amino acids. V lost 0 bases and J 10 bases, leaving 16 bases between the germline ends. The CDR3 sequence is CASSLSMAGLREQFF. CDR3 nucleotides: TGTGCCAGCAGTTTATCGATGGCGGGCCTAAGGGAGCAGTTCTTC.

CDR3 nucleotides: TGCGCCAGCAGCTTGGGGCCAACGGGTGGCTACACCTTC. Encoded protein: CASSLGPTGGYTF. The chain uses TRBV5-1 and TRBJ1-2; D not resolved. V lost 0 bases, J lost 7 bases, and 10 bases lay in between. The germline gives CDR1 SGHRS, CDR2 YFSETQ. The CDR3 loop spans 13 amino acids.

The rearrangement links TRBV19 to TRBJ1-1; perhaps TRBD1 as D (6 bases). Germline V lookup: CDR1 LNHDA, CDR2 SQIVND (reference sequence). The V end lost 7 bases, the J end lost 0 bases, and 18 bases lay between the germline ends. This CDR3 has 16 amino acids. CDR3 DNA sequence: TGTGCCAGTATCCGCAGGGGAGGGGATCTGAACACTGAAGCTTTCTTT. Its protein product is CASIRRGGDLNTEAFF.

The count of this clone is one. The chain has TRBV27 and TRBJ2-2, with 8 bases aligning to TRBD1. V shed 5 bases and J 5 bases; nucleotides not matched to a gene: 10. From germline, CDR1 is MNHEY and CDR2 SMNVEV (reference sequence). The CDR3 covers 16 residues. CDR3 amino acids: CASSAAQGAGTGELFF. The DNA of the CDR3 is TGTGCCAGCAGTGCCGCTCAGGGGGCTGGTACCGGGGAGCTGTTTTTT.

This chain joins TRBV9 and TRBJ2-7; 7 bases fit TRBD2. Losses at the gene ends were 0 bases for V and 3 bases for J; bases not matched to a gene: 6. Germline assignment: CDR1 SGDLS and CDR2 YYNGEE. The length of the CDR3 is 15 residues. This CDR3 is CASSVGVGGLYEQYF. The CDR3 DNA sequence: TGTGCCAGCAGCGTAGGTGTGGGAGGGCTCTACGAGCAGTACTTC.

This chain connects TRBV6-5 to TRBJ1-5, with D possibly TRBD1 on 5 matching bases. This CDR3 region has 15 residues. From germline, CDR1 is MNHEY and CDR2 SVGAGI. V lost 0 bases and J lost 3, with 9 bases in between. The CDR3 protein is CASSYSRQINQPQHF. The CDR3 DNA reads TGTGCCAGCAGTTACTCACGACAGATCAATCAGCCCCAGCATTTT.

The gene calls are TRBV9 and TRBJ1-2; 7 bases are a match to TRBD1. Per germline, CDR1 SGDLS and CDR2 YYNGEE. This CDR3 has 14 amino acids. Trimming at V came to 0 bases and at J to 7 bases, leaving 6 bases not matched to a gene. CDR3 sequence: CASSVDRGGVGYTF. CDR3 sequence (DNA): TGTGCCAGCAGCGTAGATCGAGGGGGCGTTGGCTACACCTTC.

This clone has a single count. The CDR3 region has the DNA TGTGCCAGCAGGCCAACGGGACTAGCTGGGGAGACCCAGTACTTC. Amino acid sequence: CASRPTGLAGETQYF. The chain couples TRBV28 to TRBJ2-5; TRBD2 matches 9 bases. V shed 6 bases, J shed 5 bases, and the junction held 10 bases outside the gene matches. The CDR3 loop spans 15 amino acids. Germline V gene sequence: CDR1 MDHEN, CDR2 SYDVKM.

The chain employs TRBV27 and TRBJ1-5; D uncertain. V lost 5 bases and J 1 base, leaving 15 bases between the germline ends. CDR3 size: 16 residues. Germline V gene lookup returns CDR1 MNHEY and CDR2 SMNVEV (reference sequence). CDR3 loop: CASSGEISGSNQPQHF. DNA of the CDR3: TGTGCCAGCAGTGGCGAAATAAGCGGGAGCAATCAGCCCCAGCATTTT.

The V call is TRBV11-2, the J call TRBJ2-1; 13 bases are a match to TRBD2. The CDR3 is made up of 17 amino acids. V trimming: 5 bases; J trimming: 5 bases; junction bases outside the gene matches: 9. Looked up from germline, CDR1 is SGHAT and CDR2 is FQNNGV. CDR3 in amino acids: CASSPRTSGSTDNEQFF. CDR3 sequence (DNA): TGTGCCAGCAGCCCCAGGACTAGCGGGAGTACTGACAATGAGCAGTTCTTC.

This clone is a singleton in its sample. J is TRBJ2-1 and V is TRBV7-2; 9 bases match TRBD2. The junction had 9 bases not matched to a gene; V was cut back by 1 base and J by 2 bases. This CDR3 is built from 18 residues. CDR1 SGHTA and CDR2 FQGNSA come from the germline V gene. CDR3 in DNA: TGTGCCAGCAGCTTAGTGCCCACTAAGCGGGAGGCCTACAATGAGCAGTTCTTC. This encodes CASSLVPTKREAYNEQFF.

This rearrangement joins TRBV5-5 to TRBJ1-3; 9 positions agree with TRBD1. Per germline, CDR1 SGHKS and CDR2 YYEKEE (reference sequence). The ends lost 0 bases at V and 4 bases at J; junction bases unmatched: 2. The CDR3 consists of 15 residues. CDR3 sequence reads: CASSLAGTGGNTIYF. Written as DNA, the CDR3 is TGTGCCAGCAGCTTGGCGGGGACAGGGGGAAACACCATATATTTT.

V usage is TRBV4-1 and J usage is TRBJ2-7; 8 bases line up with TRBD1. CDR1 and CDR2 from the germline V gene are MGHRA and YSYEKL. V lost 4 bases and J lost 3; bases outside the gene matches: 11. There are 16 residues in the CDR3. In DNA form, the CDR3 reads TGCGCCAGCAGCCTACGTCTCGGACAGGGTCGCTACGAGCAGTACTTC. It codes for CASSLRLGQGRYEQYF.

V and J are TRBV28 and TRBJ2-7, with TRBD1 matching 7 bases. Germline V lookup: CDR1 MDHEN, CDR2 SYDVKM. V trimming: 3 bases; J trimming: 4 bases; junction bases outside the gene matches: 3. The CDR3 runs to 13 residues. The CDR3: CASSLGQQYEQYF. The CDR3 nucleotides are TGTGCCAGCAGTTTGGGACAGCAATACGAGCAGTACTTC.

This clone occurred a few times. The rearrangement links TRBV5-1 to TRBJ2-1, with D possibly being TRBD2 (6 bases). The V and J ends lost 7 bases and 3 bases respectively, with 14 bases between them. Germline-derived CDR1 and CDR2 are SGHRS and YFSETQ. The CDR3 extends over 14 amino acids. CDR3 nucleotides: TGCGCCAGCGCGAATGTGGGGGGCTACAATGAGCAGTTCTTC. This gives the protein CASANVGGYNEQFF.

The chain links TRBV3-1 (or the pseudogene TRBV3-2) to TRBJ1-3; D might be TRBD1 (6 bases). The length of the CDR3 is 14 residues. The ends were cut back, 1 base at V and 2 bases at J, with 6 bases in the middle. Germline V gene sequence: CDR1 LGHDT, CDR2 YNNKEL (reference sequence). CDR3 loop: CASSQGTAGNTIYF. The CDR3 DNA reads TGTGCCAGCAGCCAAGGGACAGCTGGAAACACCATATATTTT.

The rearrangement links TRBV7-9 to TRBJ2-5, with TRBD2 identical over 7 bases. This CDR3 is 14 amino acids long. The junction had 11 bases not matched to a gene; V was cut back by 8 bases and J by 5 bases. From germline, CDR1 is SEHNR and CDR2 FQNEAQ (reference sequence). CDR3 nucleotides: TGTGCCAGCGACCCTCGGGGGGACGGCGAGACCCAGTACTTC. Amino acid sequence: CASDPRGDGETQYF.

V is TRBV5-1 and J is TRBJ2-7; the D gene is possibly TRBD2 (6 bases). V lost 5 bases to trimming and J lost 3 bases, with 21 bases between them. Per the germline V gene, CDR1 is SGHRS and CDR2 is YFSETQ. This CDR3 region has 16 residues. The DNA of the CDR3 is TGCGCCAGCAGTTCGGAAGTAGAAGGTAGCGGCTACGAGCAGTACTTC. The encoded protein is CASSSEVEGSGYEQYF.

The chain has TRBV9 and TRBJ2-1; 14 bases line up with TRBD2. The J segment lost 8 bases and the V segment lost 3 bases, leaving 10 bases of the junction unmatched. CDR3 length: 17 residues. The V gene's germline CDR1 is SGDLS and CDR2 YYNGEE. The CDR3: CASSALGLAGGGHEQFF. CDR3 bases: TGTGCCAGCAGCGCGCTCGGACTAGCGGGGGGCGGGCATGAGCAGTTCTTC.

This chain uses TRBV5-6 with TRBJ2-1; 13 nucleotides agree with TRBD2. Losses at the gene ends were 4 bases for V and 8 bases for J; bases not matched to a gene: 6. The CDR3 covers 15 residues. Per the germline V gene, CDR1 is SGHDT and CDR2 is YYEEEE. CDR3 protein: CASSPGLAGAYEQFF. Here the CDR3 DNA reads TGTGCCAGCAGCCCCGGACTAGCGGGAGCCTATGAGCAGTTCTTC. Looking up the rest from reference TRBV5-6 and TRBJ2-1 gives the full variable domain: DAGVTQSPTHLIKTRGQQVTLRCSPKSGHDTVSWYQQALGQGPQFIFQYYEEEERQRGNFPDRFSGHQFPNYSSELNVNALLLGDSALYLCASSPGLAGAYEQFFGPGTRLTVL.

The CDR3 coding sequence is TGTGCCAGCAGCTGGGACAGGGGGCGCTGGGAGCAGTACTTC. Translation: CASSWDRGRWEQYF. This chain links TRBV5-6 with TRBJ2-7, with 12 positions matching TRBD1. The CDR3 extends over 14 amino acids. Trimming removed 3 bases from V and 7 bases from J; junction bases left unmatched: 5. Looked up from germline, CDR1 is SGHDT and CDR2 is YYEEEE.

The sample holds a few counts of this clone. The rearrangement joins TRBV4-2 to TRBJ2-5, with TRBD2 identical over 7 bases. Per the germline V gene, CDR1 is LGHNA and CDR2 is YNFKEQ. The CDR3 is made up of 19 amino acids. V dropped 0 bases and J dropped 2; count of bases not matched to a gene: 15. The CDR3 nucleotides read TGTGCCAGCAGCCAAGATTTGGAACTAGCGCCACTCCCTCAAGAGACCCAGTACTTC. Residues: CASSQDLELAPLPQETQYF.

V and J are TRBV19 and TRBJ1-2; 9 bases are shared with TRBD1. Germline V gene data show CDR1 as LNHDA and CDR2 as SQIVND (reference sequence). CDR3 length: 15 residues. V gave up 5 bases and J gave up 4 bases; unmatched junction bases: 8. CDR3 region: CASSVTGQGSYGYTF. In DNA, the CDR3 is TGTGCCAGTAGTGTCACGGGACAGGGATCCTATGGCTACACCTTC. Drawing the rest from reference TRBV19 and TRBJ1-2, the complete variable domain is DGGITQSPKYLFRKEGQNVTLSCEQNLNHDAMYWYRQDPGQGLRLIYYSQIVNDFQKGDIAEGYSVSREKKESFPLTVTSAQKNPTAFYLCASSVTGQGSYGYTFGSGTRLTVV.

The J gene is TRBJ2-7, the V gene TRBV5-1; TRBD2 might be the D (5 bases). The CDR3 totals 15 residues. V dropped 4 bases and J dropped 2 bases, with 16 bases sitting between them. Germline-derived CDR1 and CDR2 are SGHRS and YFSETQ. CDR3 region: CASSPPGSETYEQYF. The CDR3 DNA sequence: TGCGCCAGCAGCCCACCTGGTAGCGAGACCTACGAGCAGTACTTC.

The chain carries TRBV7-3 and TRBJ1-4; D ambiguous. The CDR3 runs to 15 residues. CDR1 is SGHTA, CDR2 FQGTGA, per germline. V lost 5 bases and J lost 0, with 10 bases in between. CDR3 nucleotide sequence: TGTGCCAGCAGCCTAGCGCCTGCAACTAATGAAAAACTGTTTTTT. Translating gives CASSLAPATNEKLFF.